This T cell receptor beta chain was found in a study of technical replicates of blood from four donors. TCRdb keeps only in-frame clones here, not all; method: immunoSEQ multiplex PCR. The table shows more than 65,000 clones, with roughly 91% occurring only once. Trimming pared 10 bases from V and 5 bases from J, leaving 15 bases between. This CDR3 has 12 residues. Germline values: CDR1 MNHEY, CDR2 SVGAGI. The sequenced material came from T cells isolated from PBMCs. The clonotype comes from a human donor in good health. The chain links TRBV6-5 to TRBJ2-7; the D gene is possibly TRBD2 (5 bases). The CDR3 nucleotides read TGTGCCACCCTAGGGAGTTTCCACGAGCAGTACTTC. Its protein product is CATLGSFHEQYF.